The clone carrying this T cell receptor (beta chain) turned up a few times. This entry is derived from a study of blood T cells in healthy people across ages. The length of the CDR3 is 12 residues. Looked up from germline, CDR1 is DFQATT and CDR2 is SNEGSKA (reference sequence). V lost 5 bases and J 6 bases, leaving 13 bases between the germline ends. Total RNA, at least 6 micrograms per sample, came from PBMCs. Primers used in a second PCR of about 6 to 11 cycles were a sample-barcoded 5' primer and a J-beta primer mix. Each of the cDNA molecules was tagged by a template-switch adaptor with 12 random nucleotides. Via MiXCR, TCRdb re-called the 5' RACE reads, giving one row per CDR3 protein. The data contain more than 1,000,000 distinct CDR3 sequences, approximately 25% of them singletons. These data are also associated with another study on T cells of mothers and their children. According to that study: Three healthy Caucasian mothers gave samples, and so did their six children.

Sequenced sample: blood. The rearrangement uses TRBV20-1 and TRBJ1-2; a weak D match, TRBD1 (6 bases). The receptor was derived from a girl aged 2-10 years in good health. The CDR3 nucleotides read TGCAGTGCTTGGGGACAACGGGATGGCTACACCTTC. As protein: CSAWGQRDGYTF.